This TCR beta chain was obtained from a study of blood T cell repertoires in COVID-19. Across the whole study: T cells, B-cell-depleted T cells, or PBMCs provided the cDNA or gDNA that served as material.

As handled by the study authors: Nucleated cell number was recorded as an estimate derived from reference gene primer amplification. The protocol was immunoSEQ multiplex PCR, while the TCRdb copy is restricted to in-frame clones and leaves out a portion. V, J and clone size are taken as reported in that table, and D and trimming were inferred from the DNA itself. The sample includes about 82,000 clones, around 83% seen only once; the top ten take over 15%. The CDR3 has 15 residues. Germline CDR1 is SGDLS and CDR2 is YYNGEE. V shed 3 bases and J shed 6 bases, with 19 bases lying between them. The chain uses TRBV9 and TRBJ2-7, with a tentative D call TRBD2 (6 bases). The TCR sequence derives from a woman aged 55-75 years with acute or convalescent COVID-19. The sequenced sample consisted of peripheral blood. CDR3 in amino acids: CASSGSEGSPIEQYF. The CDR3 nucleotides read TGTGCCAGCAGCGGCTCGGAGGGTAGCCCTATCGAGCAGTACTTC.